This T cell receptor beta chain stems from a study of T-cell reconstitution after alpha-beta-depleted transplantation in children (dated by TCRdb to about 2016). Describing the broader study: Using TCR repertoire profiling, the study quantitatively followed how T-cell immune reconstitution unfolded in children after TCRalphabeta/CD19-depleted allogeneic hematopoietic cell transplantation.

To prepare the library, PCR was applied. Data came from an Illumina HiSeq 2500. Molecular barcoding was employed in the preparation of TCR libraries, with unique molecular identifiers being used to normalize TCRbeta repertoire quantification. TCRdb reran the public reads through fastp at Q25 and MiXCR, keeping productive beta chains. Entries that share a CDR3 protein sequence are merged under the most common genes and DNA. The table for this sample lists approximately 420,000 distinct CDR3 sequences; 9.5% to 13% of them were counted only once. The top ten hold roughly 5% of the sample. This clonotype was found a few times. Its cognate antigen has yet to be identified. No much larger clone exists at a distance of one base, and base qualities are not known. V lost 0 bases and J lost 7 bases; the stretch between them is 11 bases long. CDR1 and CDR2, per the germline V gene (reference sequence), are LGHDT and YNNKEL. From the cysteine up to the phenylalanine, the CDR3 has a length of 14 residues. The sequence is cut down to CDR3 DNA, 42 bases in frame from base 1.

The receptor was isolated from a human donor who donated a stem cell graft to a child with acute myeloid leukemia. The V and J segments used are TRBV3-1 and TRBJ2-3, and the D gene may be TRBD1, 5 bases matching. The sequenced sample was PBMCs from the stem cell graft donor, obtained from the stem cell graft. The bases are TGTGCCAGCAGCCAAGATCCGAGGACATATACGCAGTATTTT. Its translation reads: CASSQDPRTYTQYF.